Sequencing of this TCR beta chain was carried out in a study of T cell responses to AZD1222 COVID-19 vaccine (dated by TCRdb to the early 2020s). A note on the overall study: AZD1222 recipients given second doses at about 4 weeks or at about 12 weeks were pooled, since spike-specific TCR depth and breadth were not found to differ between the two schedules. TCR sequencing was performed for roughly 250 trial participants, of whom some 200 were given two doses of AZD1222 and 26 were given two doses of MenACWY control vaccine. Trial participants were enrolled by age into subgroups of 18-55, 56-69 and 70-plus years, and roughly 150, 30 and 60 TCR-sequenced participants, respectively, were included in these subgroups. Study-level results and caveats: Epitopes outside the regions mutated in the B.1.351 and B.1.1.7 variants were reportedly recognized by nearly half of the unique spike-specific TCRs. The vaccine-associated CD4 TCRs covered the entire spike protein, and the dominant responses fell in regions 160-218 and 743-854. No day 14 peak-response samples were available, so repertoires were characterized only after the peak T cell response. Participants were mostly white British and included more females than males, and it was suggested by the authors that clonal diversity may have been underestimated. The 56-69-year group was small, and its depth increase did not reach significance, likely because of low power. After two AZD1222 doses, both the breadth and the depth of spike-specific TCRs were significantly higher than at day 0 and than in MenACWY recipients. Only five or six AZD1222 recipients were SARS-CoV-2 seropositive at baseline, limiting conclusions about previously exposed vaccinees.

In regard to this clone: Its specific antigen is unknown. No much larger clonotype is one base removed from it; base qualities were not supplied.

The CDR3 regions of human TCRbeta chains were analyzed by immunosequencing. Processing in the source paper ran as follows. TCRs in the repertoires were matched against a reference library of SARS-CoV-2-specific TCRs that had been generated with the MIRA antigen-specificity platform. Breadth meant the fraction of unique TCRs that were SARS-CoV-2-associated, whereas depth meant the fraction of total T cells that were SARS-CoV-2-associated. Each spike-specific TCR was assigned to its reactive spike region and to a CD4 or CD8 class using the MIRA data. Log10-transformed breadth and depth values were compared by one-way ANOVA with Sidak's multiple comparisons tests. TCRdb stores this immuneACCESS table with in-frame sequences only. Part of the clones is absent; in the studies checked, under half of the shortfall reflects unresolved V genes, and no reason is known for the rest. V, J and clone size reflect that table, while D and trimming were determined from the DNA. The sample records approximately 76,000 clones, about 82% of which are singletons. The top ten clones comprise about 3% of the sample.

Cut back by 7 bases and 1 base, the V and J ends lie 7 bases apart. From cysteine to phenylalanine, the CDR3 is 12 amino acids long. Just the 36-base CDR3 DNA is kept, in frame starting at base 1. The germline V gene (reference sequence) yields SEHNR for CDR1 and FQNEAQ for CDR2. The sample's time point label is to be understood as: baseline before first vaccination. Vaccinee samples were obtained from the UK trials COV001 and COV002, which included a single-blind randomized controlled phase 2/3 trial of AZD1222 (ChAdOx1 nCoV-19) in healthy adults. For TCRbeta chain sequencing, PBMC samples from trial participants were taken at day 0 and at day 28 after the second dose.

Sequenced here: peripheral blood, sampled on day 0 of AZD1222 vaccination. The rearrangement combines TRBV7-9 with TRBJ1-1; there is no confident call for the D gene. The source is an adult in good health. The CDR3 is CASNQKNTEAFF. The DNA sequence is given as TGTGCCAGCAATCAAAAGAACACTGAAGCTTTCTTT. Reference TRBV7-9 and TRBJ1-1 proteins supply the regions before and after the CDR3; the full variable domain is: DTGVSQNPRHKITKRGQNVTFRCDPISEHNRLYWYRQTLGQGPEFLTYFQNEAQLEKSRLLSDRFSAERPKGSFSTLEIQRTEQGDSAMYLCASNQKNTEAFFGQGTRLTVV.